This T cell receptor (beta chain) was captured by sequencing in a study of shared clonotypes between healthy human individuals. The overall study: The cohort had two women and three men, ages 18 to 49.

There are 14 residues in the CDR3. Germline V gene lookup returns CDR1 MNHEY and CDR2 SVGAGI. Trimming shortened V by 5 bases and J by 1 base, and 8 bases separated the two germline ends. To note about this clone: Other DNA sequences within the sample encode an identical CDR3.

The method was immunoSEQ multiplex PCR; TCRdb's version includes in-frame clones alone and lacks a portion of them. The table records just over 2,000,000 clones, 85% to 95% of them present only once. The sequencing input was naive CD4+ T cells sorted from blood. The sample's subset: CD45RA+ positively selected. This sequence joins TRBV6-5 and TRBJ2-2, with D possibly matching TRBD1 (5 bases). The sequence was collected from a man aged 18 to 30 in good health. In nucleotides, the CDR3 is TGTGCCAGCAGTCGAGGACAGAACACCGGGGAGCTGTTTTTT. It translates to CASSRGQNTGELFF.